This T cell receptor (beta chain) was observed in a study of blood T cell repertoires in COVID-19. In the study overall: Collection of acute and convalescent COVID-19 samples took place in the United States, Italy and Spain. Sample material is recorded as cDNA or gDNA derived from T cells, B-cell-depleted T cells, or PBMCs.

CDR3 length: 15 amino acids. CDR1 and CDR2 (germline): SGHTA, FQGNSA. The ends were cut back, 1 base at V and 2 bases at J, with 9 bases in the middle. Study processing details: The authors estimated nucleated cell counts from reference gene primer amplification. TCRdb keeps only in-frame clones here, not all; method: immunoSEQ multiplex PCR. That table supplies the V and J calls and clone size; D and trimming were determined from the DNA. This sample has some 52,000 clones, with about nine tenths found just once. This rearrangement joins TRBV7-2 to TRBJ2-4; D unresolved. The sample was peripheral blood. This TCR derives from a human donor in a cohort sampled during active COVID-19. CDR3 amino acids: CASSLGLMTKNIQYF. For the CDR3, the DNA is TGTGCCAGCAGCTTAGGACTGATGACCAAAAACATTCAGTACTTC.